The 29 T cell receptor beta chains in this list originate from one sample, sequenced in a study of glioma-infiltrating T cells after dendritic cell vaccination. Measured with immunoSEQ multiplex PCR; TCRdb has only the in-frame clones, and not every one. The sample holds some 90,000 clones, about 81% seen once. As for time point: after dendritic cell vaccination, including at tumor progression/relapse. The sequences come from blood, collected after dendritic cell vaccination. The receptors shown here come from a human donor with glioblastoma.

The chain uses TRBV15 and TRBJ1-2; TRBD1 might be the D (6 bases). The V gene lost 0 bases and the J gene lost 6 bases, with 14 bases spanning the gap. Germline V CDR1 and CDR2: LNHNV, YYDKDF (reference sequence). The CDR3 covers 15 residues. CDR3 in amino acids: CATSRDLAGDHGYTF. The DNA of the CDR3 is TGTGCCACCAGCAGAGATCTCGCAGGGGATCATGGCTACACCTTC. Full variable domain (missing parts from reference TRBV15 and TRBJ1-2): DAMVIQNPRYQVTQFGKPVTLSCSQTLNHNVMYWYQQKSSQAPKLLFHYYDKDFNNEADTPDNFQSRRPNTSFCFLDIRSPGLGDTAMYLCATSRDLAGDHGYTFGSGTRLTVV.

The V call is TRBV5-1, the J call TRBJ1-3; D unclear. The CDR3 extends over 15 amino acids. V lost 0 bases and J 0 bases, leaving 7 bases between the germline ends. CDR1 is SGHRS, CDR2 YFSETQ, per germline. The CDR3 sequence: CASSLDQRSGNTIYF. The CDR3, as DNA: TGCGCCAGCAGCTTGGATCAGCGCTCTGGAAACACCATATATTTT.

This chain uses TRBV7-9 with TRBJ1-2; 8 positions agree with TRBD1. The CDR3 is made up of 17 amino acids. Germline V gene lookup returns CDR1 SEHNR and CDR2 FQNEAQ (reference sequence). The V segment lost 1 base and the J segment 0 bases; nucleotides outside the gene matches: 7. CDR3 in amino acids: CASSLGTGTGSNYGYTF. The CDR3 DNA reads as TGTGCCAGCAGCTTAGGGACCGGGACAGGATCTAACTATGGCTACACCTTC.

This clone was counted once. The chain has TRBV19 and TRBJ1-2; 9 nucleotides match TRBD1. Germline CDR1 reads LNHDA; CDR2 reads SQIVND (reference sequence). Unmatched junction bases numbered 11, after V lost 6 bases and J lost 0 bases. The CDR3 covers 17 residues. The CDR3 region has the DNA TGTGCCAGTAGGGGAACGGACAGGGGCTTGGCTAACTATGGCTACACCTTC. Encoded protein: CASRGTDRGLANYGYTF. The full variable domain, in which reference TRBV19 and TRBJ1-2 provide the parts outside the CDR3, is DGGITQSPKYLFRKEGQNVTLSCEQNLNHDAMYWYRQDPGQGLRLIYYSQIVNDFQKGDIAEGYSVSREKKESFPLTVTSAQKNPTAFYLCASRGTDRGLANYGYTFGSGTRLTVV.

This clone was detected a few times. The chain joins TRBV7-9 to TRBJ2-1, with D possibly TRBD2 on 7 matching bases. Deletions cut 5 bases from V and 4 bases from J, with 18 bases between. This CDR3 is built from 16 residues. CDR1 and CDR2 from the germline V gene are SEHNR and FQNEAQ (reference sequence). The CDR3 protein is CASSTVGGAFYNEQFF. CDR3 nucleotide sequence: TGTGCCAGCAGCACCGTAGGGGGGGCCTTTTACAATGAGCAGTTCTTC.

This clone has more than one count but fewer than ten. The chain couples TRBV6-1 to TRBJ1-2; TRBD1 aligns across 8 bases. The J segment lost 5 bases and the V segment lost 7 bases, leaving 3 bases of the junction unmatched. The CDR3 runs to 12 residues. The germline gives CDR1 MNHNS, CDR2 SASEGT. CDR3 bases: TGTGCCAGCATGAGGGACAGGTATGGCTACACCTTC. This gives the protein CASMRDRYGYTF.

In this sample, this clone turned up once. The V and J genes are TRBV13 and TRBJ2-1, with 10 bases aligning to TRBD2. The V segment lost 0 bases and the J segment 4 bases; nucleotides outside the gene matches: 6. Germline V CDR1 and CDR2: PRHDT, FYEKMQ (reference sequence). This CDR3 contains 17 residues. This CDR3 reads CASSLGRTGLAYNEQFF. CDR3 nucleotides: TGTGCCAGCAGCTTAGGCAGAACGGGACTAGCGTACAATGAGCAGTTCTTC.

This clone has a count of ten or more. The chain is built from TRBV7-6 and TRBJ2-1, with 7 bases that match TRBD2. Losses at the gene ends were 3 bases for V and 8 bases for J; bases not matched to a gene: 7. Germline V gene sequence: CDR1 SGHVS, CDR2 FNYEAQ. The CDR3 totals 14 residues. CDR3 loop: CASSLGGSRDEQFF. The CDR3 nucleotides are TGTGCCAGCAGCTTGGGGGGGAGTAGGGATGAGCAGTTCTTC.

The genes are TRBV4-1 and TRBJ1-2; possibly TRBD1 for D (5 bases). The CDR3 length is 16 residues. CDR1 and CDR2 (germline): MGHRA, YSYEKL. V lost 1 base, J lost 3 bases, and 15 bases lay in between. The CDR3 DNA sequence: TGCGCCAGCAGCCAAGTCCTCGGCAGGGCCCACTATGGCTACACCTTC. Translating it yields CASSQVLGRAHYGYTF.

The genes are TRBV6-5 and TRBJ2-1, with 11 bases that match TRBD2. V lost 6 bases to trimming and J lost 5 bases; unmatched junction nucleotides: 6. This CDR3 has 15 amino acids. Germline V lookup: CDR1 MNHEY, CDR2 SVGAGI. CDR3 in amino acids: CASSPTSGVNNEQFF. Here the CDR3 DNA reads TGTGCCAGCAGCCCGACTAGCGGGGTAAACAATGAGCAGTTCTTC.

There are a few counts of this clone. The chain recombines TRBV6-4 with TRBJ2-2, with 8 bases aligning to TRBD1. Germline V CDR1 and CDR2: MRHNA, SNTAGT. The CDR3 is 14 residues long. V lost 5 bases to trimming and J lost 3 bases; unmatched junction nucleotides: 2. CDR3 coding DNA: TGTGCCAGCAGTCAGGGGGCGGACACCGGGGAGCTGTTTTTT. Its protein product is CASSQGADTGELFF.

This sequence joins TRBV6-1 and TRBJ2-7; a possible D gene is TRBD1 (6 bases). This CDR3 comprises 14 residues. Germline assignment: CDR1 MNHNS and CDR2 SASEGT. Trimming took off 1 base at V and 2 bases at J, with 9 bases between the two ends. The CDR3, as DNA: TGTGCCAGCAGTGAAGGGGGGCGACCCTACGAGCAGTACGTC. It is translated as CASSEGGRPYEQYV.

The V call is TRBV10-3, the J call TRBJ2-1, with 10 bases aligning to TRBD1. Germline V gene data show CDR1 as ENHRY and CDR2 as SYGVKD. This CDR3 is built from 14 residues. Trimming removed 6 bases from V and 8 bases from J; junction bases left unmatched: 7. This CDR3 is CAISPGTGEHEQFF. The CDR3 coding sequence is TGTGCCATCAGCCCCGGGACAGGGGAACATGAGCAGTTCTTC.

The chain recombines TRBV4-1 with TRBJ2-4; 13 positions match TRBD2. V gave up 4 bases and J gave up 1 base; unmatched junction bases: 7. CDR1 and CDR2 from the germline V gene are MGHRA and YSYEKL. This CDR3 comprises 18 residues. The CDR3 loop reads CASSRLAGGGDAKNIQYF. The CDR3 coding sequence is TGCGCCAGCAGCCGACTAGCGGGAGGAGGGGATGCCAAAAACATTCAGTACTTC.

This clone was detected a few times. This chain uses TRBV18 with TRBJ1-5; weak D call: TRBD1 (5 bases). The CDR3 is 14 residues long. V lost 2 bases and J lost 7, with 12 bases in between. The germline V gene encodes CDR1 KGHSH and CDR2 LQKENI. This chain's CDR3 is CASSPGAGGQPQHF. CDR3 DNA sequence: TGTGCCAGCTCACCAGGGGCCGGGGGGCAGCCCCAGCATTTT.

The sample holds a few counts of this clone. The J gene is TRBJ2-2, the V gene TRBV9; 8 bases map to TRBD2. CDR1 SGDLS and CDR2 YYNGEE come from the germline V gene. V trimming: 3 bases; J trimming: 5 bases; junction bases outside the gene matches: 9. The CDR3 spans 16 residues. The CDR3 region is CASSAWVSGGTGELFF. The CDR3 DNA reads as TGTGCCAGCAGCGCGTGGGTGAGCGGGGGAACCGGGGAGCTGTTTTTT.

The chain's CDR3 is CASSLDRDYEQYF. The CDR3 DNA sequence: TGTGCCAGCAGCTTGGACAGAGACTACGAGCAGTACTTC. This rearrangement joins TRBV11-3 to TRBJ2-7; a possible D gene is TRBD1 (6 bases). The V gene lost 3 bases and the J gene lost 3 bases, with 9 bases spanning the gap. The CDR3 length is 13 residues. CDR1 and CDR2 from the germline V gene are SGHNT and YENEEA.

On this clone: The same CDR3 can be traced to other DNA sequences in this sample. The rearrangement joins TRBV6-6 to TRBJ1-1; D is perhaps TRBD1 (5 bases). V was cut by 6 bases and J by 0 bases, with 14 bases left in between. CDR3 length: 15 amino acids. Germline loops: CDR1 MNHNY, CDR2 SVGAGI (reference sequence). Here the CDR3 reads CASSYGGGMNTEAFF. The CDR3 DNA follows: TGTGCCAGCAGCTACGGGGGGGGTATGAACACTGAAGCTTTCTTT.

The chain links TRBV11-2 to TRBJ2-7, with D perhaps TRBD1 (6 bases). Trimming left V 1 base short and J 5 bases short, with 12 bases between. The germline CDR1 and CDR2 sequences are SGHAT and FQNNGV. CDR3 length: 14 residues. The CDR3 sequence is CASSLVGRDNEQYF. CDR3 coding DNA: TGTGCCAGCAGCTTAGTCGGCAGGGACAACGAGCAGTACTTC. Based on the CDR3 plus reference TRBV11-2 and TRBJ2-7, the full variable domain is EAGVAQSPRYKIIEKRQSVAFWCNPISGHATLYWYQQILGQGPKLLIQFQNNGVVDDSQLPKDRFSAERLKGVDSTLKIQPAKLEDSAVYLCASSLVGRDNEQYFGPGTRLTVT.

This clone was seen a handful of times. The gene calls are TRBV6-1 and TRBJ1-3; 7 bases align to TRBD1. Germline values: CDR1 MNHNS, CDR2 SASEGT. Germline trimming cut 2 bases from V and 0 bases from J; bases unmatched to any gene: 4. This CDR3 has 16 residues. CDR3 loop: CASSEPGQASGNTIYF. CDR3 sequence (DNA): TGTGCCAGCAGTGAACCAGGACAGGCCTCTGGAAACACCATATATTTT.

The chain combines TRBV5-1 with TRBJ2-7; TRBD2 is a possible D gene (5 bases). There are 16 residues in the CDR3. V lost 0 bases and J 0 bases, leaving 13 bases between the germline ends. Germline lookup yields CDR1 SGHRS and CDR2 YFSETQ. CDR3 DNA sequence: TGCGCCAGCAGCTTGGGTGTAGGGAGTAACTCCTACGAGCAGTACTTC. It translates to CASSLGVGSNSYEQYF.

The chain links TRBV7-9 to TRBJ1-3; no clear D gene. The CDR3 spans 18 residues. V was shortened by 1 base and J by 0 bases, with 16 bases between the two germline ends. Germline V CDR1 and CDR2: SEHNR, FQNEAQ (reference sequence). The CDR3 sequence is CASSLEVLAGSSGNTIYF. The CDR3, as DNA: TGTGCCAGCAGCTTAGAGGTTTTGGCGGGTAGCTCTGGAAACACCATATATTTT.

The chain couples TRBV5-1 to TRBJ1-3; TRBD1 might be the D (5 bases). Trimming stripped 0 bases from V and 1 base from J, with 8 bases between. CDR1 and CDR2 from the germline V gene are SGHRS and YFSETQ. The CDR3 runs to 15 residues. CDR3 sequence reads: CASSLDGGSGNTIYF. CDR3 nucleotides: TGCGCCAGCAGCTTGGATGGGGGGTCTGGAAACACCATATATTTT. The full variable domain, rest sourced from reference TRBV5-1 and TRBJ1-3, is KAGVTQTPRYLIKTRGQQVTLSCSPISGHRSVSWYQQTPGQGLQFLFEYFSETQRNKGNFPGRFSGRQFSNSRSEMNVSTLELGDSALYLCASSLDGGSGNTIYFGEGSWLTVV.

This chain uses TRBV5-1 with TRBJ2-7; D is perhaps TRBD2 (7 bases). CDR1 is SGHRS, CDR2 YFSETQ, per germline. Trimming stripped 0 bases from V and 3 bases from J, with 13 bases between. The CDR3 runs 15 residues. CDR3 sequence: CASSLEGGWDYEQYF. The DNA of the CDR3 is TGCGCCAGCAGCTTGGAGGGGGGGTGGGACTACGAGCAGTACTTC. The full variable domain, in which reference TRBV5-1 and TRBJ2-7 provide the parts outside the CDR3, is KAGVTQTPRYLIKTRGQQVTLSCSPISGHRSVSWYQQTPGQGLQFLFEYFSETQRNKGNFPGRFSGRQFSNSRSEMNVSTLELGDSALYLCASSLEGGWDYEQYFGPGTRLTVT.

The chain uses TRBV30 and TRBJ2-4, with D hard to call. This CDR3 is built from 15 residues. Looked up from germline, CDR1 is GTSNPN and CDR2 is SVGIG (reference sequence). V gave up 4 bases and J gave up 0 bases, with 13 bases separating them. Written as DNA, the CDR3 is TGTGCCTGGACTAGAGGCACCCCAGCCAAAAACATTCAGTACTTC. Its protein product is CAWTRGTPAKNIQYF.

This chain uses TRBV5-4 with TRBJ1-1; 11 bases fit TRBD1. The CDR3 has 14 residues. The V gene's germline CDR1 is SGHNT and CDR2 YYREEE (reference sequence). The junction had 4 bases not matched to a gene; V was cut back by 5 bases and J by 4 bases. The CDR3 protein is CASSPGTGGTEAFF. The CDR3 DNA reads as TGTGCCAGCAGTCCCGGGACAGGGGGCACTGAAGCTTTCTTT.

The J gene is TRBJ1-2, the V gene TRBV27; 8 bases align to TRBD1. The length of the CDR3 is 14 residues. The J segment lost 8 bases and the V segment lost 6 bases, leaving 11 bases of the junction unmatched. In germline, CDR1 is MNHEY, CDR2 SMNVEV (reference sequence). The CDR3 here is CASRRGQGAFGYTF. The CDR3 nucleotides read TGTGCCAGCAGACGCGGCCAGGGGGCTTTCGGCTACACCTTC.

This chain links TRBV2 with TRBJ2-7; TRBD2 agrees at 7 bases. The ends lost 2 bases at V and 1 base at J; junction bases unmatched: 5. The CDR3 is 15 amino acids. Germline CDR1 and CDR2: SNHLY and FYNNEI. CDR3 in DNA: TGTGCCAGCAGTGAATGGGCTAGCGGATCCTACGAGCAGTACGTC. It encodes CASSEWASGSYEQYV.

The V and J genes are TRBV5-6 and TRBJ2-1, with TRBD2 matching over 8 bases. The germline V gene encodes CDR1 SGHDT and CDR2 YYEEEE. With V trimmed by 4 bases and J by 5 bases, 11 bases remained unmatched. The CDR3 runs to 16 residues. CDR3 in amino acids: CASSPGGETRNNEQFF. For the CDR3, the DNA is TGTGCCAGCAGCCCGGGGGGGGAGACGAGGAACAATGAGCAGTTCTTC. The full variable domain, rest sourced from reference TRBV5-6 and TRBJ2-1, is DAGVTQSPTHLIKTRGQQVTLRCSPKSGHDTVSWYQQALGQGPQFIFQYYEEEERQRGNFPDRFSGHQFPNYSSELNVNALLLGDSALYLCASSPGGETRNNEQFFGPGTRLTVL.